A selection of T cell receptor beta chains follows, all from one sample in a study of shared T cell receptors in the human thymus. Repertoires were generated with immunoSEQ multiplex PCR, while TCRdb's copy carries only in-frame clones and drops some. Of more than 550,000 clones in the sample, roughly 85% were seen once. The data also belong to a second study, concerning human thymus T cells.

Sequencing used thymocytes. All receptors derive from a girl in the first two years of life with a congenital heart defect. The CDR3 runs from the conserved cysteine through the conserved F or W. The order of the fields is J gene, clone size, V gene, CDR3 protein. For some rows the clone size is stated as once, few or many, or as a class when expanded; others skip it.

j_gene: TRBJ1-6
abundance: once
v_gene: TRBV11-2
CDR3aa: CASSFLRQDSSYNSPLHF

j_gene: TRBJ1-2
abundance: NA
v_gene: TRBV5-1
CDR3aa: CASSLVPRVGYYGYTF

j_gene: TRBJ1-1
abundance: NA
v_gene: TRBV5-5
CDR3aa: CASSLGLGQGNTEAFF

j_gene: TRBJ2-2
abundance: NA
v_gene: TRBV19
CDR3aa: CATSTLGLAGGPGTGELFF

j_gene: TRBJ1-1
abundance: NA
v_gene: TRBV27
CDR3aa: CASSPWYREGGLLAEAFF

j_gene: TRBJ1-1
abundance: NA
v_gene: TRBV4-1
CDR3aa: CASSLRQGRVNTEAFF

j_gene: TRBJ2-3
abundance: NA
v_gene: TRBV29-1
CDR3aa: CSVEGRGLAASPLYF

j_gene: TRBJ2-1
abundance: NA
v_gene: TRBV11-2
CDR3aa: CASRPSGGAIVNEQFF

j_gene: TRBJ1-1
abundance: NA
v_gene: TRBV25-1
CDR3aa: CASSDTGAVITNTEAFF

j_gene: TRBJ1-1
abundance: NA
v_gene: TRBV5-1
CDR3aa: CASSYPGQTEAFF

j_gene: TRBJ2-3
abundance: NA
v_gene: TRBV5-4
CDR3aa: CASNSNRRRDTQYF

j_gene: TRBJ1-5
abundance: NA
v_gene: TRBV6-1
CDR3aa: CASSDNNGNNQPQHF

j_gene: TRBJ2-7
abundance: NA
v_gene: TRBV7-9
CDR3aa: CASSLRTEVSYEQYF

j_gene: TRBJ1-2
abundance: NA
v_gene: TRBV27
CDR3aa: CASSLYYSGREDYGYTF

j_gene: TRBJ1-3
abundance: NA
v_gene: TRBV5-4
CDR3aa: CASSYGQRNTIYF

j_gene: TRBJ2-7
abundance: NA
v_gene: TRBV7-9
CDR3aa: CASSLAGGSYEQYF